This paragraph reports one TCR beta chain. Autoimmune disease history or systemic immunosuppression meant exclusion. The entry originates in a study of OX40 agonist ivuxolimab in advanced cancers. CDR1 and CDR2 (germline): SGHNT, YENEEA. V was clipped by 5 bases and J by 0 bases; unmatched bases: 3. CDR3 length: 15 amino acids. The table came from immunoSEQ multiplex PCR; TCRdb's copy has only in-frame clones and leaves some out. The sample carries under 80,000 clones, 92% recorded once. This sequence was found in an adult with an advanced solid tumor such as melanoma, head and neck, liver or kidney cancer. Sequencing was performed on CD4+ or CD8+ T cells sorted from blood, taken in a trial of the OX40 agonist ivuxolimab. The chain employs TRBV11-3 and TRBJ2-1; 8 bases align to TRBD2. This CDR3 reads CASSLSGSSYNEQFF. CDR3 bases: TGTGCCAGCAGCCTCAGCGGGAGCTCCTACAATGAGCAGTTCTTC.